The rows below give T cell receptor beta chains drawn from one sample of a study of identical twins. TCRdb independently ran MiXCR on the 5' RACE reads; one entry per CDR3 protein. The sample records around 200,000 distinct CDR3 sequences, approximately 9% being singletons. The sequenced material came from memory (CD45RO+) T cells sorted from blood. The source of these receptors is a woman younger than 30 in good health. CDR3s include the opening cysteine and the closing phenylalanine or tryptophan. A D gene is named only where the DNA matches it firmly. Size is stated for part of the rows, as once, few or many counts, or as a class when the clone is expanded.

d_call,clone_size,j_call,v_call,cdr3_nt,cdr3_aa
TRBD1,many,TRBJ2-5,TRBV15,TGTGCCACCAGCAGTTGGACAGGGGTGGGGGAGACCCAGTACTTC,CATSSWTGVGETQYF
NA,medium-sized,TRBJ1-1,TRBV20-1,TGCAGTGCTAGAGATCTCAGGGACACTGAAGCTTTCTTT,CSARDLRDTEAFF
NA,NA,TRBJ1-2,TRBV2,TGTGCCAGCAGGCAAACAGGGAACCATGGCTACACCTTC,CASRQTGNHGYTF
NA,many,TRBJ1-1,TRBV7-9,TGTGCCAGCAGCGTAATGAGGGGCACTGAAGCTTTCTTT,CASSVMRGTEAFF
TRBD1,many,TRBJ1-1,TRBV5-1,TGCGCCAGCAGCAAACAGGGGGGGGGAGACACTGAAGCTTTCTTT,CASSKQGGGDTEAFF
NA,many,TRBJ2-2,TRBV12-3/TRBV12-4,TGTGCCAGCAGAAATAAGAGGGGAACCGGGGAGCTGTTTTTT,CASRNKRGTGELFF
TRBD1,few,TRBJ2-7,TRBV29-1,TGCAGCGTGGCCCAGGACAGGGGCGAGCAGTACTTC,CSVAQDRGEQYF
TRBD1,NA,TRBJ1-6,TRBV5-4,TGTGCCAGCAGCTCAGCCCTGACAGGGTCAAATTCACCCCTCCACTTT,CASSSALTGSNSPLHF
TRBD1,NA,TRBJ2-2,TRBV19,TGTGCCAGTAATGGACAGGCGAGGACCGGGGAGCTGTTTTTT,CASNGQARTGELFF
TRBD2,NA,TRBJ2-2,TRBV2,TGTGCCAGCAGAATTAGCGGGGGGGCCGACACCGGGGAGCTGTTTTTT,CASRISGGADTGELFF
NA,few,TRBJ1-1,TRBV7-2,TGTGCCAGCAGCTTAGAGAGGGGATCTGAAGCTTTCTTT,CASSLERGSEAFF
TRBD1,many,TRBJ2-7,TRBV3-1,TGTGCCAGCAGCCTCCGGACAGGGGAATACGAGCAGTACTTC,CASSLRTGEYEQYF
NA,NA,TRBJ1-6,TRBV6-6,TGTGCCAGCACCCCCGACAGACATTCACCCCTCCACTTT,CASTPDRHSPLHF
NA,many,TRBJ1-2,TRBV6-1,TGTGCCAGCAGAGTTGACAGCAACTATGGCTACACCTTC,CASRVDSNYGYTF
TRBD2,few,TRBJ2-1,TRBV4-3,TGCGCCAGCAGCCAAGATAGCGGGACAAATGAGCAGTTCTTC,CASSQDSGTNEQFF
TRBD2,NA,TRBJ2-2,TRBV20-1,TGCAGTGCTAGAAGAACTAGCGGGAGGGCCTCCGGGGAGCTGTTTTTT,CSARRTSGRASGELFF
NA,NA,TRBJ2-3,TRBV11-2,TGTGCCAGCAGCGTCTGGGGGGGCCTAGATACGCAGTATTTT,CASSVWGGLDTQYF
NA,few,TRBJ1-5,TRBV6-2/TRBV6-3,TGTGCCAGCGGACTAGGAGCGTCGAATCAGCCCCAGCATTTT,CASGLGASNQPQHF
NA,few,TRBJ2-1,TRBV15,TGTGCCACCAGCAGAGATTTGGGGACTGAGGCGGTCAGTGAGCAGTTCTTC,CATSRDLGTEAVSEQFF
NA,many,TRBJ2-5,TRBV7-2,TGTGCCAGCAGCTTTGAACGAGAGACCCAGTACTTC,CASSFERETQYF
NA,many,TRBJ1-6,TRBV12-3/TRBV12-4,TGTGCCAGCAGCCTCGGCTATAATTCACCCCTCCACTTT,CASSLGYNSPLHF
NA,NA,TRBJ2-3,TRBV7-9,TGTGCCAGCAGCTCTGTCGGGCTCTCGACAGATACGCAGTATTTT,CASSSVGLSTDTQYF
TRBD2,few,TRBJ2-1,TRBV20-1,TGCAGTGCTATCTCACTAGCGGGAGGACTCCTGAATGAGCAGTTCTTC,CSAISLAGGLLNEQFF
NA,NA,TRBJ2-3,TRBV4-3,TGCGCCAGCAGCCGGACAGCGGGGAACCCAGATACGCAGTATTTT,CASSRTAGNPDTQYF
NA,NA,TRBJ2-2,TRBV20-1,TGCAGTGCTTCCAGCCGGATGGGACGGGCCGGGGAGCTGTTTTTT,CSASSRMGRAGELFF
NA,NA,TRBJ2-4,TRBV2,TGTGCCAGCAGTGAAGGGGTGACCAAAAACATTCAGTACTTC,CASSEGVTKNIQYF
NA,few,TRBJ2-7,TRBV5-1,TGCGCCAGCAGCCTGTGGGACGAATGGTCCTACGAGCAGTACTTC,CASSLWDEWSYEQYF
NA,NA,TRBJ2-7,TRBV18,TGTGCCAGCTCACCACCGTCCCTCTACGAGCAGTACTTC,CASSPPSLYEQYF
NA,few,TRBJ1-4,TRBV7-9,TGTGCCAGCAGCTTTTCTAATCATGAAAAACTGTTTTTT,CASSFSNHEKLFF
TRBD2,NA,TRBJ2-5,TRBV6-2/TRBV6-3,TGTGCCAGCAGCCGGGGGACTAGACAAGAGACCCAGTACTTC,CASSRGTRQETQYF
NA,few,TRBJ1-1,TRBV10-3,TGTGCCAACTCGAAGGGCGGGGGCACTGAAGCTTTCTTT,CANSKGGGTEAFF
TRBD1,few,TRBJ2-6,TRBV6-2/TRBV6-3,TGTGCCAGCAGTTATTCCGGACAGGGCTACTCTGGGGCCAACGTCCTGACTTTC,CASSYSGQGYSGANVLTF
NA,many,TRBJ2-7,TRBV7-9,TGTGCCAGCAGCAGGAGTGATTCCTACGAGCAGTACTTC,CASSRSDSYEQYF
NA,NA,TRBJ2-7,TRBV20-1,TGCAGTGCTAGAGATCTCTACGAGCAGTACTTC,CSARDLYEQYF
NA,few,TRBJ2-1,TRBV11-3,TGTGCCAGCGGCCCGGGACTCCGACTTTACAATGAGCAGTTCTTC,CASGPGLRLYNEQFF
NA,few,TRBJ1-2,TRBV6-5,TGTGCCAGCAGTTTCGGGACCCAGAATAACGGCTACACCTTC,CASSFGTQNNGYTF
TRBD2,few,TRBJ2-7,TRBV6-1,TGTGCCAGCAAGAGGCGGCCTGGGACTAGCCAGCTTATCTCCTACGAGCAGTACTTC,CASKRRPGTSQLISYEQYF
NA,few,TRBJ2-7,TRBV5-1,TGCGCCAGCAGGTCTTCGGCAGGGCGAGACGAGCAGTACTTC,CASRSSAGRDEQYF
TRBD1,few,TRBJ2-5,TRBV10-1,TGCGCCAGCTCCCGAACAGGGGGCTTGGAGACCCAGTACTTC,CASSRTGGLETQYF
NA,NA,TRBJ2-1,TRBV14,TGTGCCAGCAGCCAAAAGTCACGGAATGAGCAGTTCTTC,CASSQKSRNEQFF
NA,many,TRBJ2-4,TRBV24-1,TGTGCCACCAGTGACCAAGAGGTAGCCAAAAACATTCAGTACTTC,CATSDQEVAKNIQYF
NA,few,TRBJ2-1,TRBV7-8,TGTGCCAGCAGCTTATCGGGGGGCCGGACGGGCAATGAGCAGTTCTTC,CASSLSGGRTGNEQFF
NA,few,TRBJ1-2,TRBV6-2/TRBV6-3,TGTGCCAGCAGCTCCCTGTTCCTCTATGGCTACACCTTC,CASSSLFLYGYTF
NA,NA,TRBJ2-7,TRBV12-3/TRBV12-4,TGTGCCAGCAGTGTTGGGGACTCGGGAAGATACGAGCAGTACTTC,CASSVGDSGRYEQYF
NA,NA,TRBJ2-5,TRBV7-9,TGTGCCAGCAGCACTGGGACACCTAACGACCAAGAGACCCAGTACTTC,CASSTGTPNDQETQYF